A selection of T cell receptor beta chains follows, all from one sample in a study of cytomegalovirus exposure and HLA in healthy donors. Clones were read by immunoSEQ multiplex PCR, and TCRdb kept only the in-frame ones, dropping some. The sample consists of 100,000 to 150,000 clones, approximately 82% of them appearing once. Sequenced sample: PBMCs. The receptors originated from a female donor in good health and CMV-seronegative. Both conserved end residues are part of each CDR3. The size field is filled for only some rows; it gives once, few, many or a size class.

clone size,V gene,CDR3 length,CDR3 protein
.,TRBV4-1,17,CASSQGQGGSFSEKLFF
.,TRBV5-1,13,CASSLVGRTEAFF
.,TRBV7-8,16,CASSSTSGGRTDTQYF
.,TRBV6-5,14,CASSSGGNSAEAFF
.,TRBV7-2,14,CASSPGLAQETQYF
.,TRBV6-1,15,CASSGIAGGPIEQYF
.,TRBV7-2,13,CASTPYRTGGYTF
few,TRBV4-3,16,CASSQDRTGTPSTLHF
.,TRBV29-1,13,CSVPGREEEKLFF
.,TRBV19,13,CASSIASDYGYTF
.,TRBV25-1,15,CASSELGDRGQGYTF
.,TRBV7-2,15,CASSLLGTRNTEAFF
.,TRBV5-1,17,CASSPFGALSSTDTQYF
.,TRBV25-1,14,CASSEVGGYYEQYF
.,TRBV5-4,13,CASSLSRQDTQYF
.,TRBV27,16,CASSLLPRLSTDTQYF
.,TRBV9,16,CASSVDGRSSYNEQFF
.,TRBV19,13,CASSADLGNTIYF
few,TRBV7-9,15,CASSAGQAISSGYTF
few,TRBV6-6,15,CASSGQGAKYYEQYF
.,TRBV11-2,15,CASSLWRLAPDTQYF
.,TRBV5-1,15,CASSLGGGRPYEQYF
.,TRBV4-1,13,CASSQALRLGAFF
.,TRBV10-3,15,CAISEKGGRTYEQYF
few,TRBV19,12,CASQVGRPEAFF
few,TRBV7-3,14,CASSASGPLNEQFF
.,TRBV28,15,CASSFSSGVNEKLFF
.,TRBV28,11,CATSNTGELFF
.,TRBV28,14,CASSPPDRDYGYTF
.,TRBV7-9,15,CASSLMGTGTEKLFF
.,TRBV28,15,CASRTLAGINYEQYF